Listed here are 29 T cell receptor beta chains from one sample, sequenced in a study of cytomegalovirus exposure and HLA in healthy donors. The study ran its PCR with 60 Vbeta and 13 Jbeta primers. This table comes from immunoSEQ multiplex PCR, and its TCRdb copy is limited to in-frame clones, with some not included. The table shows roughly 100,000 clones, with around 69% occurring only once. Sequencing was done on a sample of PBMCs. These TCRs come from a woman in her sixties in good health and CMV-seropositive.

This clone was seen a single time. The J gene is TRBJ1-4, the V gene TRBV7-9; TRBD1 agrees at 10 bases. Trimming at V came to 4 bases and at J to 0 bases, leaving 2 bases not matched to a gene. There are 16 residues in the CDR3. From germline, CDR1 is SEHNR and CDR2 FQNEAQ (reference sequence). In nucleotides, the CDR3 is TGTGCCAGCAGCTCCGGGACAGGGGCAACTAATGAAAAACTGTTTTTT. Amino acid sequence: CASSSGTGATNEKLFF. Complete variable domain (other parts from reference TRBV7-9 and TRBJ1-4): DTGVSQNPRHKITKRGQNVTFRCDPISEHNRLYWYRQTLGQGPEFLTYFQNEAQLEKSRLLSDRFSAERPKGSFSTLEIQRTEQGDSAMYLCASSSGTGATNEKLFFGSGTQLSVL.

The rearrangement joins TRBV5-1 to TRBJ2-1, with D maybe TRBD2 (6 bases). CDR3 length: 19 amino acids. CDR1 is SGHRS and CDR2 is YFSETQ in the germline V gene. Deletions cut 5 bases from V and 0 bases from J, with 24 bases between. The CDR3 is CASRLPETGTGSSYNEQFF. The DNA for the CDR3 is TGCGCCAGCAGACTACCCGAAACCGGGACTGGGAGCTCCTACAATGAGCAGTTCTTC.

CDR3 sequence: CASSRDRSRYTF. The DNA of the CDR3 is TGTGCCAGCAGCCGAGACAGGTCCCGCTACACCTTC. The chain joins TRBV13 to TRBJ1-2; D may be TRBD1 (6 bases). The CDR3 spans 12 residues. With 5 bases removed from V and 9 bases from J, the gap between germline ends came to 13 bases. CDR1 and CDR2 from the germline V gene are PRHDT and FYEKMQ (reference sequence).

The CDR3 spells CAWSSLGRYEQYF. The CDR3 DNA reads TGTGCCTGGAGTTCCTTGGGGAGATACGAGCAGTACTTC. V is TRBV30 and J is TRBJ2-7, with a weak D call TRBD2 (5 bases). The CDR3 is made up of 13 amino acids. Germline CDR1 GTSNPN, CDR2 SVGIG (reference sequence). Trimming cost V 2 bases and J 4 bases, with 12 bases left between them.

CDR3 sequence (DNA): TGTGCCAGCAGCTTAGGAGGAGGCTGGAGCGGGAGGACGGGCGAGCAGTACTTC. Translation gives CASSLGGGWSGRTGEQYF. This chain uses TRBV7-9 with TRBJ2-7; TRBD2 agrees at 9 bases. Per the germline V gene, CDR1 is SEHNR and CDR2 is FQNEAQ (reference sequence). This CDR3 has 18 residues. Trimming cost V 1 base and J 6 bases; bases outside gene matches: 16.

This clone has only a few counts. Within the sample, other DNA sequences also encode this same CDR3. The rearrangement links TRBV10-2 to TRBJ1-3, with 8 nucleotides matching TRBD1. Germline CDR1 reads WSHSY; CDR2 reads SAAADI. The trim removed 5 bases at V and 3 bases at J, leaving 3 bases unmatched. The CDR3 sequence is 14 residues long. Here the CDR3 DNA reads TGCGCCAGCAGTCGGGGACAGGATGGAAACACCATATATTTT. The encoded protein is CASSRGQDGNTIYF.

The rearrangement links TRBV5-4 to TRBJ2-1, with TRBD1 matching over 9 bases. CDR1 is SGHNT and CDR2 is YYREEE in the germline V gene (reference sequence). This CDR3 contains 14 residues. V shed 3 bases and J 9 bases; nucleotides not matched to a gene: 7. Written as DNA, the CDR3 is TGTGCCAGCAGCTGGGGACAGGGTCGAGGTGAGCAGTTCTTC. Translated, it gives CASSWGQGRGEQFF.

The genes are TRBV28 and TRBJ2-7, with a weak D call TRBD2 (5 bases). The CDR3 has 13 residues. V lost 5 bases and J 2 bases, leaving 10 bases between the germline ends. From germline, CDR1 is MDHEN and CDR2 SYDVKM. The CDR3 region is CASSRGPTYEQYF. The CDR3 DNA sequence: TGTGCCAGCAGTCGGGGTCCCACCTACGAGCAGTACTTC.

V and J are TRBV19 and TRBJ1-5, with D perhaps matching TRBD1 (6 bases). Germline V gene data show CDR1 as LNHDA and CDR2 as SQIVND (reference sequence). This CDR3 spans 14 amino acids. Trimming shortened V by 5 bases and J by 4 bases, and 12 bases separated the two germline ends. CDR3 in DNA: TGTGCCAGTAGTTTTAGGGACAATAATCAGCCCCAGCATTTT. Translating it yields CASSFRDNNQPQHF.

This clone was seen more than once but under ten times. This sample also contains other DNA sequences that code for the same CDR3. The chain joins TRBV30 to TRBJ1-5; 7 bases are shared with TRBD1. After removal of 0 bases from V and 4 bases from J, the junction contained 0 bases not matched to a gene. CDR1 is GTSNPN and CDR2 is SVGIG in the germline V gene (reference sequence). The CDR3 sequence is 13 residues long. CDR3 region: CAWSVQGNQPQHF. The CDR3 DNA reads as TGTGCCTGGAGTGTACAGGGGAATCAGCCCCAGCATTTT.

Of note for this clone: Other DNA sequences within the sample encode an identical CDR3. Here the CDR3 DNA reads TGTGCCAGCAGCCCGGGACAGGGGGACACCGGGGAGCTGTTTTTT. Protein: CASSPGQGDTGELFF. The V gene is TRBV28, the J gene TRBJ2-2; 11 nucleotides align to TRBD1. The CDR3 length is 15 residues. The J segment lost 3 bases and the V segment lost 6 bases, leaving 3 bases of the junction unmatched. CDR1 is MDHEN, CDR2 SYDVKM, per germline.

The J gene is TRBJ2-2, the V gene TRBV7-6; 7 bases are shared with TRBD1. This CDR3 is 15 amino acids long. Trimming cost V 4 bases and J 4 bases; bases outside gene matches: 6. Per the germline V gene, CDR1 is SGHVS and CDR2 is FNYEAQ. The CDR3 protein is CASSSLGQSTGELFF. Written as DNA, the CDR3 is TGTGCCAGCAGCTCCCTGGGACAGAGCACCGGGGAGCTGTTTTTT.

The chain joins TRBV4-2 to TRBJ2-1; the D gene is possibly TRBD2 (5 bases). CDR3 size: 16 residues. V was pared by 0 bases and J by 6 bases, with 15 bases between. Germline V gene lookup returns CDR1 LGHNA and CDR2 YNFKEQ. CDR3 in amino acids: CASSQEPLVWANEQFF. CDR3 DNA: TGTGCCAGCAGCCAAGAACCACTAGTCTGGGCCAATGAGCAGTTCTTC.

The genes are TRBV7-9 and TRBJ2-7; TRBD2 matches at 9 bases. The CDR3 extends over 14 amino acids. Trimming at V came to 3 bases and at J to 2 bases, leaving 2 bases not matched to a gene. Germline values: CDR1 SEHNR, CDR2 FQNEAQ (reference sequence). The CDR3 sequence: CASSFAGGAYEQYF. The CDR3 region has the DNA TGTGCCAGCAGCTTTGCGGGAGGGGCCTACGAGCAGTACTTC.

The chain is built from TRBV27 and TRBJ2-5, with a possible D match to TRBD2 (6 bases). The CDR3 covers 14 residues. The germline gives CDR1 MNHEY, CDR2 SMNVEV (reference sequence). Trimming cost V 10 bases and J 1 base, with 16 bases left between them. In nucleotides, the CDR3 is TGTGCCACCGCCTCGGTGGGGGGCCAAGAGACCCAGTACTTC. Residues: CATASVGGQETQYF.

The rearrangement links TRBV11-3 to TRBJ2-1; D ambiguous. V lost 0 bases to trimming and J lost 16 bases, with 16 bases between them. The CDR3 covers 13 residues. Germline V gene lookup returns CDR1 SGHNT and CDR2 YENEEA. The CDR3 DNA is TGTGCCAGCAGCTTAGATCTACTATCGAGCGTCTTCTTC. Protein sequence: CASSLDLLSSVFF.

The chain recombines TRBV29-1 with TRBJ1-1; D remains ambiguous. The V and J ends lost 6 bases and 4 bases respectively, with 12 bases between them. Germline V gives CDR1 SQVTM, CDR2 ANQGSEA. The CDR3 length is 12 residues. CDR3 region: CSVLEEGTEAFF. In DNA, the CDR3 is TGCAGCGTCCTCGAAGAGGGCACTGAAGCTTTCTTT.

A few counts support this clone. The CDR3 reads CASTTGQGALGTEAFF. CDR3 in DNA: TGCGCCAGCACAACGGGACAGGGGGCCCTAGGCACTGAAGCTTTCTTT. This sequence joins TRBV4-1 and TRBJ1-1; 12 bases are shared with TRBD1. This CDR3 contains 16 residues. Germline V gene lookup returns CDR1 MGHRA and CDR2 YSYEKL. The J segment lost 4 bases and the V segment lost 7 bases, leaving 10 bases of the junction unmatched.

The rearrangement joins TRBV5-4 to TRBJ2-1; no reliable D call. From germline, CDR1 is SGHNT and CDR2 YYREEE (reference sequence). The CDR3 is 15 residues long. Trimming removed 1 base from V and 2 bases from J, with 10 bases in between. The CDR3 DNA reads TGTGCCAGCAGCTTGATTGTCGGTACCTACAATGAGCAGTTCTTC. This translates into CASSLIVGTYNEQFF.

J is TRBJ2-1 and V is TRBV7-2; TRBD2 matches at 8 bases. Germline V CDR1 and CDR2: SGHTA, FQGNSA. The CDR3 runs 15 residues. V lost 5 bases, J lost 1 base, and 4 bases stayed unmatched. CDR3 nucleotides: TGTGCCAGCAGCGCAAGCGGGGGATCCTACAATGAGCAGTTCTTC. Its protein product is CASSASGGSYNEQFF.

This clone was detected a few times. V usage is TRBV10-3 and J usage is TRBJ1-4, with D perhaps TRBD1 (6 bases). CDR3 length: 14 amino acids. Germline values: CDR1 ENHRY, CDR2 SYGVKD. Trimming left V 10 bases short and J 7 bases short, with 19 bases between. The CDR3 is CASREEGGSEKLFF. The CDR3 DNA follows: TGTGCCAGCCGGGAGGAGGGGGGGAGTGAAAAACTGTTTTTT.

The V call is TRBV4-1, the J call TRBJ1-5, with 7 bases identical to TRBD1. This CDR3 is built from 16 residues. Germline V gene data show CDR1 as MGHRA and CDR2 as YSYEKL. V lost 1 base and J lost 5; bases outside the gene matches: 8. The CDR3 bases are TGCGCCAGCAGCCAAGGTGCTCAGGGGGTGTATCAGCCCCAGCATTTT. Encoded protein: CASSQGAQGVYQPQHF.

V and J are TRBV28 and TRBJ2-7; 8 positions match TRBD1. J gave up 4 bases and V 5 bases, and 16 bases lay outside the gene matches. This CDR3 has 17 residues. CDR1 is MDHEN, CDR2 SYDVKM, per germline. The CDR3: CASSQTPRTGIRYEQYF. The CDR3 bases are TGTGCCAGCAGTCAAACGCCGAGGACAGGGATAAGGTACGAGCAGTACTTC.

The chain employs TRBV15 and TRBJ2-3; 9 bases agree with TRBD2. The J segment lost 5 bases and the V segment lost 5 bases, leaving 11 bases of the junction unmatched. The CDR3 extends over 16 amino acids. CDR1 LNHNV and CDR2 YYDKDF come from the germline V gene (reference sequence). The CDR3 reads CATSGSSGRRGDTQYF. CDR3 nucleotide sequence: TGTGCCACCAGCGGGAGTAGCGGGAGACGAGGAGATACGCAGTATTTT.

As DNA, the CDR3 is TGCGCCAGCAGCTTATCCGTCGGGACTGAAGCTTTCTTT. Translated: CASSLSVGTEAFF. The chain uses TRBV5-1 and TRBJ1-1; D remains unclear. Trimming cost V 2 bases and J 5 bases, with 10 bases left between them. The CDR3 covers 13 residues. Germline CDR1 reads SGHRS; CDR2 reads YFSETQ.

Written as DNA, the CDR3 is TGTGCCACCAGCAGAGAATTGCTAGCGAGCTCCTACGAGCAGTACTTC. Its translation is CATSRELLASSYEQYF. The J gene is TRBJ2-7, the V gene TRBV15, with D possibly matching TRBD2 (6 bases). The V end was cut by 0 bases, the J end by 0 bases, with 12 bases between. Germline V lookup: CDR1 LNHNV, CDR2 YYDKDF (reference sequence). The CDR3 has 16 amino acids. Full variable domain (missing parts from reference TRBV15 and TRBJ2-7): DAMVIQNPRYQVTQFGKPVTLSCSQTLNHNVMYWYQQKSSQAPKLLFHYYDKDFNNEADTPDNFQSRRPNTSFCFLDIRSPGLGDTAMYLCATSRELLASSYEQYFGPGTRLTVT.

The CDR3 DNA reads TGTGCCAGCAGTGAAAAGGAGACAGATACGCAGTATTTT. It codes for CASSEKETDTQYF. The V call is TRBV6-1, the J call TRBJ2-3; D is uncertain. The CDR3 is 13 amino acids. Germline CDR1 reads MNHNS; CDR2 reads SASEGT. V was clipped by 2 bases and J by 3 bases, with 6 bases between them.

The V call is TRBV6-1, the J call TRBJ2-1, with 7 bases fitting TRBD2. Looked up from germline, CDR1 is MNHNS and CDR2 is SASEGT. With 8 bases clipped from V and 4 bases from J, the junction kept 11 bases outside the gene matches. The CDR3 loop spans 15 amino acids. CDR3 sequence: CASRFAGLVYNEQFF. The CDR3 DNA is TGTGCCAGCCGTTTTGCAGGACTAGTTTACAATGAGCAGTTCTTC.

The table lists this clone with a few counts. The V call is TRBV5-4, the J call TRBJ1-1; D is undetermined. The V gene lost 4 bases and the J gene lost 0 bases, with 13 bases spanning the gap. Germline CDR1 is SGHNT and CDR2 is YYREEE (reference sequence). This CDR3 comprises 15 residues. CDR3 in amino acids: CASSHYTTMNTEAFF. Here the CDR3 DNA reads TGTGCCAGCAGCCACTATACGACCATGAACACTGAAGCTTTCTTT.